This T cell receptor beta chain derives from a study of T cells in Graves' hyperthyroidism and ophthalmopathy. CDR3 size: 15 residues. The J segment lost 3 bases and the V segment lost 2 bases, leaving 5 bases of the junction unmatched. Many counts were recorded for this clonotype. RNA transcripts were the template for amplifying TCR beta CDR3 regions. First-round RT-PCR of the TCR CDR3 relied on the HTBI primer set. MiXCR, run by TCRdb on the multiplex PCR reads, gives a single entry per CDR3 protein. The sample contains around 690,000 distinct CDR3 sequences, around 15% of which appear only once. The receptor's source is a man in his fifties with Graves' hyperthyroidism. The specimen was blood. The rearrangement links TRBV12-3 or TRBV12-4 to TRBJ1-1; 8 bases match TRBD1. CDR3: CASSLRQGFDTEAFF. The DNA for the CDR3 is TGTGCCAGCAGTTTACGACAGGGGTTCGACACTGAAGCTTTCTTT.